A selection of T cell receptor beta chains follows, all from one sample in a study of cytomegalovirus exposure and HLA in healthy donors. Using immunoSEQ multiplex PCR, the repertoire was profiled, and TCRdb retains in-frame clones only, with some absent. The data hold more than 65,000 clones, with more than 75% observed a single time. The sequenced sample was PBMCs. The receptors here all came from a man aged 18 to 30 in good health and CMV-seronegative. Both conserved end residues are part of each CDR3. Fields, in order: D gene, J gene, clone size, V gene, CDR3 DNA, CDR3 protein. D genes are given only for firm matches. A row's size may be missing; if present it is once, few, many or a size class.

d_call: NA; j_call: TRBJ1-1; clone_size: NA; v_call: TRBV6-1; cdr3_nt: TGTGCCAGCAGCGACAGGAGGAACACTGAAGCTTTCTTT; cdr3_aa: CASSDRRNTEAFF
d_call: TRBD1; j_call: TRBJ1-2; clone_size: NA; v_call: TRBV14; cdr3_nt: TGTGCCAGCAGCCAAGAGCGGACAGGGATTTATGGCTACACCTTC; cdr3_aa: CASSQERTGIYGYTF
d_call: NA; j_call: TRBJ2-3; clone_size: NA; v_call: TRBV19; cdr3_nt: TGTGCCAGTAGTATAGCTAGCACAGATACGCAGTATTTT; cdr3_aa: CASSIASTDTQYF
d_call: NA; j_call: TRBJ2-3; clone_size: NA; v_call: TRBV7-3; cdr3_nt: TGTGCCAGCAGCTTAAGGGGGCGAACATTATCAGATACGCAGTATTTT; cdr3_aa: CASSLRGRTLSDTQYF
d_call: NA; j_call: TRBJ2-1; clone_size: NA; v_call: TRBV7-3; cdr3_nt: TGTGCCAGCAGCTCGATGCCGGTGACCTACAATGAGCAGTTCTTC; cdr3_aa: CASSSMPVTYNEQFF
d_call: NA; j_call: TRBJ2-7; clone_size: NA; v_call: TRBV5-4; cdr3_nt: TGTGCCAGCAGCTTGAAAGGGGGCTACGAGCAGTACTTC; cdr3_aa: CASSLKGGYEQYF
d_call: NA; j_call: TRBJ1-1; clone_size: NA; v_call: TRBV7-2; cdr3_nt: TGTGCCAGCAGTGTACAGGGAATAGCTGAAGCTTTCTTT; cdr3_aa: CASSVQGIAEAFF
d_call: TRBD1; j_call: TRBJ1-3; clone_size: NA; v_call: TRBV19; cdr3_nt: TGTGCCAGTAGCGAAGACAGGGGGCTCGGAAACACCATATATTTT; cdr3_aa: CASSEDRGLGNTIYF
d_call: TRBD2; j_call: TRBJ2-7; clone_size: once; v_call: TRBV7-6; cdr3_nt: TGTGCCAGCTCCGGGACTATGTTTTACGAGCAGTACTTC; cdr3_aa: CASSGTMFYEQYF
d_call: TRBD2; j_call: TRBJ2-3; clone_size: NA; v_call: TRBV6-1; cdr3_nt: TGTGCCAGCAGTAAAGGGACTAGCGGGAGCACAGATACGCAGTATTTT; cdr3_aa: CASSKGTSGSTDTQYF
d_call: NA; j_call: TRBJ1-3; clone_size: once; v_call: TRBV5-4; cdr3_nt: TGTGCCAGCAGCCGAGTTGGAGGGATTCCCTTAAGCTCTGGAAACACCATATATTTT; cdr3_aa: CASSRVGGIPLSSGNTIYF
d_call: TRBD2; j_call: TRBJ2-7; clone_size: NA; v_call: TRBV5-1; cdr3_nt: TGCGCCAGCAGCTTGGATACTAGCGGGATTTACGAGCAGTACTTC; cdr3_aa: CASSLDTSGIYEQYF
d_call: TRBD1; j_call: TRBJ1-2; clone_size: NA; v_call: TRBV4-3; cdr3_nt: TGCGCCAGCAGCCCTGACAGGACAGGGAACTATGGCTACACCTTC; cdr3_aa: CASSPDRTGNYGYTF
d_call: NA; j_call: TRBJ2-7; clone_size: NA; v_call: TRBV29-1; cdr3_nt: TGCAGCGTTGAATCAGGGTTCTACGAGCAGTACTTC; cdr3_aa: CSVESGFYEQYF
d_call: NA; j_call: TRBJ2-3; clone_size: NA; v_call: TRBV6-5; cdr3_nt: TGTGCCAGCAGTTACTCGTGGGGGCCGGTTGATACGCAGTATTTT; cdr3_aa: CASSYSWGPVDTQYF
d_call: TRBD1; j_call: TRBJ2-1; clone_size: NA; v_call: TRBV25-1; cdr3_nt: TGTGCCAGCATCTCAAACCCGGGACAGGCATACAATGAGCAGTTCTTC; cdr3_aa: CASISNPGQAYNEQFF
d_call: NA; j_call: TRBJ1-6; clone_size: NA; v_call: TRBV7-9; cdr3_nt: TGTGCCAGCAGCTTGCCTGGCTCACCCCTCCACTTT; cdr3_aa: CASSLPGSPLHF
d_call: NA; j_call: TRBJ1-4; clone_size: few; v_call: TRBV5-6; cdr3_nt: TGTGCCAGCAGCTTACAGAGGGAGAGATCGTATGAAAAACTGTTTTTT; cdr3_aa: CASSLQRERSYEKLFF
d_call: NA; j_call: TRBJ1-1; clone_size: NA; v_call: TRBV2; cdr3_nt: TGTGCCAGCAGTGACCACCCGGGACACCAGAACACTGAAGCTTTCTTT; cdr3_aa: CASSDHPGHQNTEAFF
d_call: NA; j_call: TRBJ2-7; clone_size: NA; v_call: TRBV29-1; cdr3_nt: TGCAGCGTTGAAGATCGGGGCTACGAGCAGTACTTC; cdr3_aa: CSVEDRGYEQYF
d_call: NA; j_call: TRBJ2-2; clone_size: NA; v_call: TRBV6-6; cdr3_nt: TGTGCCAGCAGCTCGGACAGATTGGCCGGGGAGCTGTTTTTT; cdr3_aa: CASSSDRLAGELFF
d_call: TRBD1; j_call: TRBJ2-3; clone_size: NA; v_call: TRBV7-9; cdr3_nt: TGTGCCAGCAGCTTAAGTTCCGTGACAGGGTGGAATAGCACAGATACGCAGTATTTT; cdr3_aa: CASSLSSVTGWNSTDTQYF
d_call: NA; j_call: TRBJ1-5; clone_size: NA; v_call: TRBV7-2; cdr3_nt: TGTGCCAGCAGCTTAGCGCGAGGTGGGCCCCAGCATTTT; cdr3_aa: CASSLARGGPQHF
d_call: NA; j_call: TRBJ2-7; clone_size: NA; v_call: TRBV18; cdr3_nt: TGTGCCAGCTCACCACGGGGGGGCCAATACTACGAGCAGTACTTC; cdr3_aa: CASSPRGGQYYEQYF
d_call: NA; j_call: TRBJ1-2; clone_size: NA; v_call: TRBV2; cdr3_nt: TGTGCCAGCAGTGATGAGGTAGAGGGCTACACCTTC; cdr3_aa: CASSDEVEGYTF
d_call: TRBD1; j_call: TRBJ2-7; clone_size: NA; v_call: TRBV7-8; cdr3_nt: TGTGCCAGCAGCTTAGTTGGCAGGGGGCTAAGCTACGAGCAGTACTTC; cdr3_aa: CASSLVGRGLSYEQYF
d_call: NA; j_call: TRBJ2-5; clone_size: NA; v_call: TRBV5-1; cdr3_nt: TGCGCCAGCAGCTTGTTTGCAGGCAGAGAGACCCAGTACTTC; cdr3_aa: CASSLFAGRETQYF